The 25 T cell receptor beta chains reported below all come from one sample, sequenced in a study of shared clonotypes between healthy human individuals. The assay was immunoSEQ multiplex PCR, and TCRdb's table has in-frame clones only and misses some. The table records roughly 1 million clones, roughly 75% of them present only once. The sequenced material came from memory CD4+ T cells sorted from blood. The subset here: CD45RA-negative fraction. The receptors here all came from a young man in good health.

The CDR3 sequence is CATSRGAQQGEEQYF. The CDR3 nucleotides read TGTGCCACCAGCAGAGGGGCGCAACAGGGTGAGGAGCAGTACTTC. V gene TRBV15 combines with J gene TRBJ2-7; D is possibly TRBD1 (6 bases). The CDR3 totals 15 residues. V shed 1 base and J shed 7 bases, with 17 bases lying between them. Germline CDR1 reads LNHNV; CDR2 reads YYDKDF (reference sequence).

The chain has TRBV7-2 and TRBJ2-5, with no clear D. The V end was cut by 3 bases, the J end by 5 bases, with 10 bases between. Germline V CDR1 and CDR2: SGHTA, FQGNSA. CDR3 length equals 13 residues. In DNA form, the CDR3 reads TGTGCCAGCAGCTTGTACAGTGGTGAGACCCAGTACTTC. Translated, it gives CASSLYSGETQYF.

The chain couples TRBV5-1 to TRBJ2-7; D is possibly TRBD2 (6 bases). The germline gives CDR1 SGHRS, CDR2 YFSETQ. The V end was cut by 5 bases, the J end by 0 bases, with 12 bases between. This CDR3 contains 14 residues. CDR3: CASRGGVSSYEQYF. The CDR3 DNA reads TGCGCCAGCAGGGGCGGGGTAAGCTCCTACGAGCAGTACTTC.

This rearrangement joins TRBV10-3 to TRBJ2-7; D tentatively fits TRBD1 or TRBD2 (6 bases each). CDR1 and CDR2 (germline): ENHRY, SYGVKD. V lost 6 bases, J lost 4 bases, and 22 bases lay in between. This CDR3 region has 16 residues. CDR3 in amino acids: CAISAFDPGARYEQYF. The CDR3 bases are TGTGCCATCAGCGCATTCGATCCGGGGGCTCGTTACGAGCAGTACTTC.

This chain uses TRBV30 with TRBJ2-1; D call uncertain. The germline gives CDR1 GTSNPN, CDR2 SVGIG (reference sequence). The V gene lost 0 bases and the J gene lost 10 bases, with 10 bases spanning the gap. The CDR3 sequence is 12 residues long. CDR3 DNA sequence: TGTGCCTGGAGTGTAGAAGTTCTAGAGCAGTTCTTC. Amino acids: CAWSVEVLEQFF. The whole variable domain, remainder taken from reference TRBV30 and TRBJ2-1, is SQTIHQWPATLVQPVGSPLSLECTVEGTSNPNLYWYRQAAGRGLQLLFYSVGIGQISSEVPQNLSASRPQDRQFILSSKKLLLSDSGFYLCAWSVEVLEQFFGPGTRLTVL.

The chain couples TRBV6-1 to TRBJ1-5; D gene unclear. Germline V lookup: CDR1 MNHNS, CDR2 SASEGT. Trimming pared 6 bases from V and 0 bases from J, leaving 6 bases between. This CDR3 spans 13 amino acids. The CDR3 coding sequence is TGTGCCAGCAGACCTGATAGCAATCAGCCCCAGCATTTT. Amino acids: CASRPDSNQPQHF.

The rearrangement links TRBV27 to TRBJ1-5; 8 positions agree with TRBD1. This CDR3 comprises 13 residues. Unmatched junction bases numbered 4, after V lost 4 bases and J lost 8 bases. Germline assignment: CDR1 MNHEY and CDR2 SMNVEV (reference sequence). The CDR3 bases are TGTGCCAGCAGTTGGACAGGGTTGGAGCCCCAGCATTTT. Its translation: CASSWTGLEPQHF.

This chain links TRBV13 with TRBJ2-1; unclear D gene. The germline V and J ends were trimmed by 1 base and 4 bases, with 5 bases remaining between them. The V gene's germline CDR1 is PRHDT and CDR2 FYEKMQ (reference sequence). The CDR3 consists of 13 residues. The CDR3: CASSLERYNEQFF. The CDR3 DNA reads TGTGCCAGCAGCTTAGAAAGATACAATGAGCAGTTCTTC.

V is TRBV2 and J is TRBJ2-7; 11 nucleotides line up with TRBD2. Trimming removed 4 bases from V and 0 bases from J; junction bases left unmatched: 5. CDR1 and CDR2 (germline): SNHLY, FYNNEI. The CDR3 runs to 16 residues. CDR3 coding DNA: TGTGCCAGCAGTGTAGGAACTAGCGGGAGCTCCTACGAGCAGTACTTC. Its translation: CASSVGTSGSSYEQYF.

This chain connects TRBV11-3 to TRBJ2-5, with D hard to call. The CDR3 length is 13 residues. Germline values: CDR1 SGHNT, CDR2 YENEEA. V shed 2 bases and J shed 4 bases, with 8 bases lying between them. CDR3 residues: CASSLNQGETQYF. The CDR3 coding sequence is TGTGCCAGCAGCTTAAATCAAGGAGAGACCCAGTACTTC.

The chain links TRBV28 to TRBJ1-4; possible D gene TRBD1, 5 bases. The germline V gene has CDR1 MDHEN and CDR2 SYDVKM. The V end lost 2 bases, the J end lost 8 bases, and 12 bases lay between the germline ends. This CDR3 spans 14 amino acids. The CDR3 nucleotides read TGTGCCAGCAGTTTAGCAGGGAAGGCGGAAAAACTGTTTTTT. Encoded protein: CASSLAGKAEKLFF. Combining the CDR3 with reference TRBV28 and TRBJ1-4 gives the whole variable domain DVKVTQSSRYLVKRTGEKVFLECVQDMDHENMFWYRQDPGLGLRLIYFSYDVKMKEKGDIPEGYSVSREKKERFSLILESASTNQTSMYLCASSLAGKAEKLFFGSGTQLSVL.

The CDR3 sequence is CASSRTGTETQYF. CDR3 DNA sequence: TGTGCCAGCAGCCGGACAGGGACGGAGACCCAGTACTTC. The chain combines TRBV6-1 with TRBJ2-5; 8 nucleotides line up with TRBD1. This CDR3 is 13 amino acids long. V was pared by 6 bases and J by 5 bases, with 5 bases of the junction left unmatched. Germline V gene sequence: CDR1 MNHNS, CDR2 SASEGT.

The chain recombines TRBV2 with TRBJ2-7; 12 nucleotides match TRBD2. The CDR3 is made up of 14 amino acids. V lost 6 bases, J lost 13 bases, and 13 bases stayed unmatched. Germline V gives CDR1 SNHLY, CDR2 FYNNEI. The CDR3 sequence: CASSDGRTSGARYF. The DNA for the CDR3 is TGTGCCAGCAGCGACGGAAGGACTAGCGGGGCACGATACTTC.

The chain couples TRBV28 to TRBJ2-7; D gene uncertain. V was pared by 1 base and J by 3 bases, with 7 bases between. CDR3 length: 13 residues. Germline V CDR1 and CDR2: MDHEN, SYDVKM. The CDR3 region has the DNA TGTGCCAGCAGTTTATCTAAGTTCTACGAGCAGTACTTC. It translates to CASSLSKFYEQYF.

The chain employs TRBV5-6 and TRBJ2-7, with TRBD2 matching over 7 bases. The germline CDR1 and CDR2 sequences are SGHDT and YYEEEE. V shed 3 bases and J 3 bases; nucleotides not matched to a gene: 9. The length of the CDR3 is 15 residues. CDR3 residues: CASSSSSGGDYEQYF. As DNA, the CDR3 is TGTGCCAGCAGCTCTTCCTCTGGGGGGGACTACGAGCAGTACTTC.

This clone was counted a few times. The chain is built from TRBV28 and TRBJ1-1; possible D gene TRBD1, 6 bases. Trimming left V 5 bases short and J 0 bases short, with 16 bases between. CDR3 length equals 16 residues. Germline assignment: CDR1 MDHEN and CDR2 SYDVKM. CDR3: CASSPWGQGMNTEAFF. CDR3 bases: TGTGCCAGCAGTCCCTGGGGGCAAGGTATGAACACTGAAGCTTTCTTT.

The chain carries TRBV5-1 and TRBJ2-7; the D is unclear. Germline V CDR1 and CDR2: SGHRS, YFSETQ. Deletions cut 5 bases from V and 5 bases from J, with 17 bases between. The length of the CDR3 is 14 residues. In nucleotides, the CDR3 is TGCGCCAGCAGGACCGCACCTAGTTTTAACGAGCAGTACTTC. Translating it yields CASRTAPSFNEQYF.

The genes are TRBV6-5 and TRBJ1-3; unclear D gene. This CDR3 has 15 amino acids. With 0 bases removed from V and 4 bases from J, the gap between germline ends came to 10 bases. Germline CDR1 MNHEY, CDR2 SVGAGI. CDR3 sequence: CASSYSTARGNTIYF. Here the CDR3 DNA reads TGTGCCAGCAGTTACTCCACTGCTCGAGGAAACACCATATATTTT.

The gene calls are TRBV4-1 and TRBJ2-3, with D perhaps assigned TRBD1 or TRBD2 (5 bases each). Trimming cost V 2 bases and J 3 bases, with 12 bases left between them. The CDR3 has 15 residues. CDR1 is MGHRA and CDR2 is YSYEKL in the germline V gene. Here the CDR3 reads CASSQTVGATDTQYF. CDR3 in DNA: TGCGCCAGCAGCCAAACTGTCGGGGCAACAGATACGCAGTATTTT.

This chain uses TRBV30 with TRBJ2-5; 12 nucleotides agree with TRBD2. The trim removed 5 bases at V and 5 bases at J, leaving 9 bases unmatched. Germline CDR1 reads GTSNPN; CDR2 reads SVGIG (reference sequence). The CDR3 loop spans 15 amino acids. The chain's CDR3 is CAWCPTSGSWETQYF. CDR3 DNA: TGTGCCTGGTGCCCGACTAGCGGGAGTTGGGAGACCCAGTACTTC.

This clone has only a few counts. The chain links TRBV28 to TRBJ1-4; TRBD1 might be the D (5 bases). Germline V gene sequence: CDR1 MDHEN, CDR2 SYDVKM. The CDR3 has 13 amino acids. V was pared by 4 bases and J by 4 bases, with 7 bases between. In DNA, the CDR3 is TGTGCCAGCAGTTCGACAGTTAATGAAAAACTGTTTTTT. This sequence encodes CASSSTVNEKLFF. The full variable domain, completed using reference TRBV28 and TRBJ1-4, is DVKVTQSSRYLVKRTGEKVFLECVQDMDHENMFWYRQDPGLGLRLIYFSYDVKMKEKGDIPEGYSVSREKKERFSLILESASTNQTSMYLCASSSTVNEKLFFGSGTQLSVL.

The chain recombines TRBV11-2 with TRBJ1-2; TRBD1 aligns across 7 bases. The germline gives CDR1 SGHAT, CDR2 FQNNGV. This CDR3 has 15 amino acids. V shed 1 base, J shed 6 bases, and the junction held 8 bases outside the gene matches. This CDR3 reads CASSLADRARDGYTF. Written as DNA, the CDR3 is TGTGCCAGCAGCTTAGCAGACAGGGCAAGGGATGGCTACACCTTC.

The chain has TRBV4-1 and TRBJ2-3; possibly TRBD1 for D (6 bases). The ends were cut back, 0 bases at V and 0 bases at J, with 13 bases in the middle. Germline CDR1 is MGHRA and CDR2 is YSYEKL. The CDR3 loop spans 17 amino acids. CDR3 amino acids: CASSQDRGGSSTDTQYF. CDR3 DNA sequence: TGCGCCAGCAGCCAAGATCGAGGGGGATCAAGCACAGATACGCAGTATTTT.

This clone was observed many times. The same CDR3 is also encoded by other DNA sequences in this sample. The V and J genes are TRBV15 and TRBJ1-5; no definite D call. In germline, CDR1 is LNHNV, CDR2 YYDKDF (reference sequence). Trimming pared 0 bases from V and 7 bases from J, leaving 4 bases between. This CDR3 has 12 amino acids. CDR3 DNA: TGTGCCACCAGCAGAGATAACCAGCCCCAGCATTTT. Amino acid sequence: CATSRDNQPQHF.

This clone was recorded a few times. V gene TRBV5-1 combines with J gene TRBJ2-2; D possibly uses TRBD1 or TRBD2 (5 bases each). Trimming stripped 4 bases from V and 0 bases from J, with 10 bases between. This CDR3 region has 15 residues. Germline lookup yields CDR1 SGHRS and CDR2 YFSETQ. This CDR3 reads CASSPRDANTGELFF. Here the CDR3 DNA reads TGCGCCAGCAGCCCCAGGGACGCGAACACCGGGGAGCTGTTTTTT.